The 27 T cell receptor beta chains below all came from one sample that was sequenced in a study of T cell responses to AZD1222 COVID-19 vaccine. Only in-frame clones appear in the TCRdb table, and some are missing; sequencing was by immunoSEQ multiplex PCR. The data contain around 180,000 clones, around 93% of them singletons. Material: peripheral blood, obtained on day 0 of AZD1222 vaccination. The receptors were sampled from an adult in good health.

A single count supports this clone. The rearrangement uses TRBV13 and TRBJ2-1, with D tentatively TRBD1 or TRBD2 (5 bases each). The V end was cut by 5 bases, the J end by 0 bases, with 11 bases between. Germline CDR1 and CDR2: PRHDT and FYEKMQ (reference sequence). CDR3 size: 15 residues. CDR3 sequence reads: CASSQGRSSYNEQFF. Written as DNA, the CDR3 is TGTGCCAGCAGCCAGGGACGGAGCTCCTACAATGAGCAGTTCTTC.

The chain joins TRBV19 to TRBJ1-5, with 7 bases lining up with TRBD1. Germline V gives CDR1 LNHDA, CDR2 SQIVND (reference sequence). After removal of 6 bases from V and 6 bases from J, the junction contained 8 bases not matched to a gene. The CDR3 contains 14 residues. This chain's CDR3 is CASSVDRAGQPQHF. The DNA for the CDR3 is TGTGCCAGTAGCGTCGACAGGGCGGGTCAGCCCCAGCATTTT.

The genes are TRBV2 and TRBJ2-1; TRBD2 matches at 7 bases. The trim removed 8 bases at V and 6 bases at J, leaving 7 bases unmatched. Germline V gives CDR1 SNHLY, CDR2 FYNNEI. This CDR3 comprises 13 residues. The CDR3: CASGRDAANEQFF. The CDR3 bases are TGTGCCAGCGGGAGGGACGCCGCCAATGAGCAGTTCTTC.

The V and J genes are TRBV19 and TRBJ2-1; 9 bases line up with TRBD2. Germline CDR1 is LNHDA and CDR2 is SQIVND (reference sequence). After removal of 2 bases from V and 7 bases from J, the junction contained 9 bases not matched to a gene. CDR3 length equals 16 residues. CDR3 sequence: CASSIRETSGRNEQFF. As DNA, the CDR3 is TGTGCCAGTAGTATAAGGGAGACTAGCGGTAGAAATGAGCAGTTCTTC.

The chain uses TRBV24-1 and TRBJ1-5; tentatively, D is TRBD1 (6 bases). The CDR3 sequence is 15 residues long. Germline values: CDR1 KGHDR, CDR2 SFDVKD. Trimming removed 5 bases from V and 0 bases from J, with 10 bases in between. The CDR3 DNA sequence: TGTGCCACCAGTGGTTCAGGGGCTAGCAATCAGCCCCAGCATTTT. It yields the protein CATSGSGASNQPQHF.

This rearrangement joins TRBV6-6 to TRBJ2-3, with D perhaps given as TRBD1 or TRBD2 (5 bases each). The CDR3 extends over 14 amino acids. The germline V gene encodes CDR1 MNHNY and CDR2 SVGAGI (reference sequence). V dropped 2 bases and J dropped 4 bases, with 10 bases sitting between them. CDR3 amino acids: CASSYRGVPDTQYF. The DNA of the CDR3 is TGTGCCAGCAGTTACAGGGGAGTCCCAGATACGCAGTATTTT.

The rearrangement uses TRBV19 and TRBJ2-5, with D tentatively TRBD2 (6 bases). Trimming shortened V by 5 bases and J by 0 bases, and 16 bases separated the two germline ends. Looked up from germline, CDR1 is LNHDA and CDR2 is SQIVND (reference sequence). The CDR3 is 16 amino acids. The CDR3 nucleotides read TGTGCCAGTAGTCCCGAGGAGGGGCGGTACCAAGAGACCCAGTACTTC. Translating gives CASSPEEGRYQETQYF.

This clone was observed a single time. The chain uses TRBV6-1 and TRBJ1-1, with D unresolved. This CDR3 has 13 amino acids. Germline CDR1 and CDR2: MNHNS and SASEGT. Trimming pared 1 base from V and 7 bases from J, leaving 10 bases between. The CDR3 DNA reads TGTGCCAGCAGTGAAGATGGAAGGAGTGAAGCTTTCTTT. Translation: CASSEDGRSEAFF.

This chain links TRBV9 with TRBJ2-2; the D gene could be TRBD1 or TRBD2 (5 bases each). V was shortened by 4 bases and J by 7 bases, with 14 bases between the two germline ends. Germline CDR1 and CDR2: SGDLS and YYNGEE. The CDR3 extends over 14 amino acids. CDR3 region: CASSPRGVGGELFF. Written as DNA, the CDR3 is TGTGCCAGCAGCCCCCGAGGGGTCGGCGGGGAGCTGTTTTTT.

The V call is TRBV29-1, the J call TRBJ2-1; D could derive from TRBD1 or TRBD2 (5 bases each). Trimming took off 3 bases at V and 8 bases at J, with 14 bases between the two ends. This CDR3 spans 13 amino acids. Germline values: CDR1 SQVTM, CDR2 ANQGSEA. Here the CDR3 reads CSVDGLGVYEQFF. The CDR3 DNA is TGCAGCGTTGACGGTTTGGGGGTGTATGAGCAGTTCTTC.

This rearrangement joins TRBV7-2 to TRBJ2-7, with 8 bases fitting TRBD1. CDR1 is SGHTA and CDR2 is FQGNSA in the germline V gene. V lost 0 bases and J lost 5; bases outside the gene matches: 3. The CDR3 spans 14 residues. Written as DNA, the CDR3 is TGTGCCAGCAGCTTAGCACAGGGGGGCGACGAGCAGTACTTC. It yields the protein CASSLAQGGDEQYF.

This chain links TRBV20-1 with TRBJ2-7; TRBD2 matches at 9 bases. Germline lookup yields CDR1 DFQATT and CDR2 SNEGSKA (reference sequence). Trimming at V came to 3 bases and at J to 6 bases, leaving 12 bases not matched to a gene. This CDR3 comprises 15 residues. The CDR3 region is CSASSIAGESREQYF. CDR3 DNA sequence: TGCAGTGCTAGTTCTATAGCGGGAGAGTCCCGCGAGCAGTACTTC.

The chain has TRBV6-5 and TRBJ2-3, with no clear D. This CDR3 contains 11 residues. Germline V gene data show CDR1 as MNHEY and CDR2 as SVGAGI. V was trimmed by 3 bases and J by 8 bases, leaving 6 bases between them. The CDR3 nucleotides read TGTGCCAGCAGTTATCTTGGTACGCAGTATTTT. Encoded protein: CASSYLGTQYF.

The chain has TRBV15 and TRBJ2-3; 10 bases line up with TRBD2. CDR3 length: 18 residues. V shed 0 bases, J shed 4 bases, and the junction held 10 bases outside the gene matches. Germline V gene data show CDR1 as LNHNV and CDR2 as YYDKDF (reference sequence). The CDR3 DNA is TGTGCCACCAGCAGAGATATGGCTAGCGGGAGTTTCGCAGATACGCAGTATTTT. This sequence encodes CATSRDMASGSFADTQYF. The whole variable domain, filled in from reference TRBV15 and TRBJ2-3, reads DAMVIQNPRYQVTQFGKPVTLSCSQTLNHNVMYWYQQKSSQAPKLLFHYYDKDFNNEADTPDNFQSRRPNTSFCFLDIRSPGLGDTAMYLCATSRDMASGSFADTQYFGPGTRLTVL.

V usage is TRBV5-1 and J usage is TRBJ1-2; D gene unclear. This CDR3 has 11 residues. Germline CDR1 SGHRS, CDR2 YFSETQ. The V and J ends lost 7 bases and 3 bases respectively, with 7 bases between them. The CDR3 loop reads CASRHDYGYTF. CDR3 DNA sequence: TGCGCCAGCCGCCACGACTATGGCTACACCTTC.

This rearrangement joins TRBV29-1 to TRBJ2-7; D is undetermined. With 0 bases removed from V and 3 bases from J, the gap between germline ends came to 9 bases. From germline, CDR1 is SQVTM and CDR2 ANQGSEA. This CDR3 is 13 amino acids long. The CDR3 DNA sequence: TGCAGCGTTGAAGATTCGTTAAACTACGAGCAGTACTTC. Amino acids: CSVEDSLNYEQYF.

The chain uses TRBV7-2 and TRBJ2-5, with TRBD2 identical over 7 bases. The V gene end was trimmed by 0 bases and the J gene end by 5 bases; junction bases not matched to a gene: 6. Germline V gene sequence: CDR1 SGHTA, CDR2 FQGNSA. This CDR3 contains 15 residues. The CDR3 DNA is TGTGCCAGCAGCTTAGCTTTCGGGACTATTGAGACCCAGTACTTC. The encoded protein is CASSLAFGTIETQYF.

The gene calls are TRBV20-1 and TRBJ2-7; D is possibly TRBD2 (5 bases). Germline CDR1 reads DFQATT; CDR2 reads SNEGSKA (reference sequence). This CDR3 is 10 amino acids long. V was shortened by 3 bases and J by 9 bases, with 9 bases between the two germline ends. The CDR3 region has the DNA TGCAGTGCTAGTATGGGAGTGCAGTACTTC. This translates into CSASMGVQYF.

The chain recombines TRBV18 with TRBJ2-1, with TRBD2 as a possible D gene (6 bases). Germline V gene sequence: CDR1 KGHSH, CDR2 LQKENI. Trimming removed 2 bases at V and 4 bases at J, with 12 bases between. The CDR3 is 15 residues long. For the CDR3, the DNA is TGTGCCAGCTCACCAGTCCGGGACTTATACAATGAGCAGTTCTTC. This encodes CASSPVRDLYNEQFF.

The chain links TRBV28 to TRBJ1-1; the D is unclear. Germline CDR1 MDHEN, CDR2 SYDVKM. V was pared by 5 bases and J by 3 bases, with 16 bases between. The CDR3 is made up of 15 amino acids. Here the CDR3 reads CASSAHSGLYTEAFF. The CDR3 coding sequence is TGTGCCAGCAGTGCCCACTCCGGACTGTACACTGAAGCTTTCTTT. Complete variable domain (other parts from reference TRBV28 and TRBJ1-1): DVKVTQSSRYLVKRTGEKVFLECVQDMDHENMFWYRQDPGLGLRLIYFSYDVKMKEKGDIPEGYSVSREKKERFSLILESASTNQTSMYLCASSAHSGLYTEAFFGQGTRLTVV.

The rearrangement uses TRBV3-1 (or the pseudogene TRBV3-2) and TRBJ2-3, with D perhaps matching TRBD1 (6 bases). The CDR3 has 14 amino acids. V lost 2 bases and J lost 3, with 9 bases in between. Germline CDR1 LGHDT, CDR2 YNNKEL (reference sequence). CDR3 protein: CASSQRQGTDTQYF. Here the CDR3 DNA reads TGTGCCAGCAGCCAAAGGCAGGGGACAGATACGCAGTATTTT.

The chain recombines TRBV19 with TRBJ1-2; TRBD1 matches at 8 bases. Germline-derived CDR1 and CDR2 are LNHDA and SQIVND (reference sequence). Trimming took 5 bases from V and 4 from J; bases not matched to a gene: 12. The CDR3 has 16 amino acids. CDR3 coding DNA: TGTGCCAGTAGTGCCCGGACAGGGCGGAATTCCTATGGCTACACCTTC. It is translated as CASSARTGRNSYGYTF.

V usage is TRBV16 and J usage is TRBJ1-2; D perhaps matches TRBD1 (5 bases). Trimming removed 4 bases from V and 8 bases from J, with 14 bases in between. There are 13 residues in the CDR3. Germline lookup yields CDR1 KGHSY and CDR2 FQNENV. The CDR3 protein is CASSRQTVQGYTF. The CDR3 nucleotides read TGTGCCAGCAGCCGACAGACGGTTCAGGGCTACACCTTC.

The V and J genes are TRBV28 and TRBJ1-2, with TRBD1 matching over 7 bases. The CDR3 covers 14 residues. The trim removed 6 bases at V and 4 bases at J, leaving 8 bases unmatched. Germline CDR1 reads MDHEN; CDR2 reads SYDVKM. As DNA, the CDR3 is TGTGCCAGCAGCCCCGGACAGGACGGCTATGGCTACACCTTC. Translating it yields CASSPGQDGYGYTF.

The chain is built from TRBV11-2 and TRBJ2-7; D is ambiguous. V was trimmed by 5 bases and J by 0 bases, leaving 14 bases between them. Looked up from germline, CDR1 is SGHAT and CDR2 is FQNNGV. CDR3 length: 15 amino acids. DNA for the CDR3: TGTGCCAGCAGCCCAGCCCGGACGGTCTCCTACGAGCAGTACTTC. Amino acid sequence: CASSPARTVSYEQYF.

This chain uses TRBV28 with TRBJ2-7; D gene uncertain. This CDR3 has 16 residues. Trimming cost V 4 bases and J 4 bases, with 20 bases left between them. Germline V gives CDR1 MDHEN, CDR2 SYDVKM. CDR3 DNA sequence: TGTGCCAGCAGTTCCCAACTGTCCCGGTCCCCATACGAGCAGTACTTC. Its translation is CASSSQLSRSPYEQYF.

This rearrangement joins TRBV21-1 to TRBJ1-4. TRBV21-1 is deemed a pseudogene. The CDR3 length is 18 residues. The CDR3 DNA reads TGTGCCAGCAGAAATCCAAAAATCGCGTCCTACCGGGAGTCCAAACTGTTTTTT. Translated, it gives CASRNPKIASYRESKLFF.